Each of the 18 T cell receptor beta chains below was sequenced from the same sample in a study of blood T cell repertoires in COVID-19. Assay used: immunoSEQ multiplex PCR; TCRdb lists only in-frame clones, some missing. The sample yields 150,000 to 200,000 clones, around 83% seen once. The specimen sequenced was PBMCs or T cells enriched from blood (not recorded which). The receptors originated from a woman in her thirties or forties in a cohort exposed to, infected with or recovered from COVID-19 (not recorded which).

In the case of this clone: The same CDR3 can be traced to other DNA sequences in this sample. For the CDR3, the DNA is TGTGCCAGCAGCCTGCCGGCGGGCACTGAAGCTTTCTTT. It specifies CASSLPAGTEAFF. This chain connects TRBV28 to TRBJ1-1; D not resolved. Germline V CDR1 and CDR2: MDHEN, SYDVKM. The CDR3 length is 13 residues. Between the trimmed V and J ends, which lost 6 bases and 4 bases, there was a span of 12 bases.

J is TRBJ1-4 and V is TRBV6-5, with 8 bases matching TRBD1. Germline trimming cut 6 bases from V and 5 bases from J; bases unmatched to any gene: 5. There are 14 residues in the CDR3. Per germline, CDR1 MNHEY and CDR2 SVGAGI. CDR3 sequence reads: CASRVDRDNEKLFF. The CDR3 DNA sequence: TGTGCCAGCAGAGTGGACAGGGACAATGAAAAACTGTTTTTT.

The chain recombines TRBV7-9 with TRBJ2-3, with 10 bases that match TRBD2. J was trimmed by 6 bases and V by 5 bases; bases with no gene match: 8. The CDR3 is 15 residues long. Germline V gene data show CDR1 as SEHNR and CDR2 as FQNEAQ (reference sequence). The CDR3 DNA follows: TGTGCCAGCAGCGCGACTAGCGGGTTGCGGGATACGCAGTATTTT. This sequence encodes CASSATSGLRDTQYF.

This chain links TRBV15 with TRBJ1-1; D may be TRBD1 (6 bases). The V and J ends lost 0 bases and 1 base respectively, with 9 bases between them. The germline V gene has CDR1 LNHNV and CDR2 YYDKDF (reference sequence). This CDR3 is built from 15 residues. In nucleotides, the CDR3 is TGTGCCACCAGCAGAGACAGGGGACGGAACACTGAAGCTTTCTTT. This gives the protein CATSRDRGRNTEAFF.

J is TRBJ2-5 and V is TRBV5-1, with D maybe TRBD2 (6 bases). Trimming took off 4 bases at V and 2 bases at J, with 15 bases between the two ends. This CDR3 comprises 15 residues. Germline V gives CDR1 SGHRS, CDR2 YFSETQ. DNA of the CDR3: TGCGCCAGCAGCGGAGAAGGGGACTTACAAGAGACCCAGTACTTC. Translated, it gives CASSGEGDLQETQYF.

The rearrangement uses TRBV11-3 and TRBJ1-4, with 8 bases aligning to TRBD1. Germline CDR1 and CDR2: SGHNT and YENEEA. After removal of 6 bases from V and 8 bases from J, the junction contained 8 bases not matched to a gene. CDR3 length: 14 amino acids. The CDR3 spells CASRAGGAEEKLFF. DNA for the CDR3: TGTGCCAGCAGGGCAGGGGGCGCGGAGGAAAAACTGTTTTTT.

V gene TRBV11-2 combines with J gene TRBJ2-3; possible D gene TRBD2, 5 bases. CDR1 is SGHAT and CDR2 is FQNNGV in the germline V gene. The CDR3 has 15 residues. Trimming shortened V by 4 bases and J by 0 bases, and 11 bases separated the two germline ends. The CDR3 loop reads CASSSSGGSTDTQYF. The CDR3 region has the DNA TGTGCCAGCAGCTCTTCAGGCGGGAGCACAGATACGCAGTATTTT.

This clone is a singleton in its sample. The rearrangement links TRBV30 to TRBJ1-1, with D tentatively TRBD1 (5 bases). V was cut by 2 bases and J by 0 bases, with 10 bases left in between. In germline, CDR1 is GTSNPN, CDR2 SVGIG (reference sequence). There are 14 residues in the CDR3. The CDR3 DNA follows: TGTGCCTGGAGTCCGACAGTAGTGAACACTGAAGCTTTCTTT. Protein: CAWSPTVVNTEAFF.

This chain joins TRBV27 and TRBJ2-7; 7 positions agree with TRBD1. Germline-derived CDR1 and CDR2 are MNHEY and SMNVEV (reference sequence). V lost 2 bases and J lost 4; bases outside the gene matches: 8. The CDR3 has 15 residues. The CDR3 spells CASSLLGQDNYEQYF. CDR3 in DNA: TGTGCCAGCAGTTTACTCGGACAGGATAATTACGAGCAGTACTTC.

The V call is TRBV10-1, the J call TRBJ2-3; 9 bases fit TRBD1. Germline V gene sequence: CDR1 WNHNN, CDR2 SYGVQD (reference sequence). This CDR3 region has 15 residues. Unmatched junction bases numbered 4, after V lost 6 bases and J lost 0 bases. The CDR3 DNA reads TGCGCCAGCAGAGGGGACAGGGCTAGCACAGATACGCAGTATTTT. Translation: CASRGDRASTDTQYF.

The J gene is TRBJ2-4, the V gene TRBV11-2; D is possibly TRBD1 (5 bases). CDR1 is SGHAT, CDR2 FQNNGV, per germline. The CDR3 has 13 amino acids. The ends were cut back, 7 bases at V and 4 bases at J, with 11 bases in the middle. This CDR3 reads CASTPGAKNIQYF. In nucleotides, the CDR3 is TGTGCCAGCACCCCTGGGGCGAAAAACATTCAGTACTTC.

This chain uses TRBV19 with TRBJ1-1; TRBD1 is a possible D gene (6 bases). The CDR3 runs 14 residues. Per the germline V gene, CDR1 is LNHDA and CDR2 is SQIVND (reference sequence). CDR3 DNA: TGTGCTTCTATGGGGGCAGCCATGAACACTGAAGCTTTCTTT. Its translation: CASMGAAMNTEAFF.

The genes are TRBV4-2 and TRBJ1-4; TRBD1 aligns across 9 bases. CDR1 LGHNA and CDR2 YNFKEQ come from the germline V gene. V shed 5 bases and J 7 bases; nucleotides not matched to a gene: 8. The CDR3 length is 15 residues. DNA of the CDR3: TGTGCCAGCAGCTACCGGGACAGGGAGATTGAAAAACTGTTTTTT. Amino acid sequence: CASSYRDREIEKLFF.

The table lists this clone with a few counts. J is TRBJ1-2 and V is TRBV27, with 7 bases that match TRBD1. CDR1 and CDR2 from the germline V gene are MNHEY and SMNVEV (reference sequence). J gave up 8 bases and V 8 bases, and 11 bases lay outside the gene matches. This CDR3 region has 13 residues. The DNA of the CDR3 is TGTGCCAGCTCCATCGCACAGGGGCAAGGCTACACCTTC. This translates into CASSIAQGQGYTF.

Only one count was recorded for this clone. This rearrangement joins TRBV30 to TRBJ1-2; no clear D. The germline V gene has CDR1 GTSNPN and CDR2 SVGIG (reference sequence). V lost 0 bases to trimming and J lost 7 bases, with 18 bases between them. CDR3 length: 15 amino acids. CDR3 amino acids: CAWSVLMQADFGYTF. The CDR3 DNA follows: TGTGCCTGGAGTGTCTTAATGCAGGCCGATTTTGGCTACACCTTC.

This clone has only one observation. The CDR3 reads CASSVTGENTEAFF. In DNA form, the CDR3 reads TGTGCCAGCAGCGTAACAGGGGAGAACACTGAAGCTTTCTTT. The rearrangement uses TRBV13 and TRBJ1-1; the match to TRBD1 covers 7 bases. The V gene end was trimmed by 5 bases and the J gene end by 1 base; junction bases not matched to a gene: 4. The CDR3 spans 14 residues. The germline CDR1 and CDR2 sequences are PRHDT and FYEKMQ (reference sequence).

The sample holds a few counts of this clone. V gene TRBV7-8 combines with J gene TRBJ1-1; TRBD1 matches at 8 bases. This CDR3 has 13 amino acids. The V gene's germline CDR1 is SGHVS and CDR2 FQNEAQ. V shed 5 bases, J shed 5 bases, and the junction held 4 bases outside the gene matches. DNA of the CDR3: TGTGCCAGCAGCGGACAGGGCAGAACTGAAGCTTTCTTT. This encodes CASSGQGRTEAFF.

This clone was counted only a few times. The chain recombines TRBV11-2 with TRBJ2-7; TRBD1 matches 8 bases. Germline trimming cut 5 bases from V and 2 bases from J; bases unmatched to any gene: 14. CDR3 length: 17 amino acids. Germline CDR1 is SGHAT and CDR2 is FQNNGV. The CDR3 bases are TGTGCCAGCAGCCCAAGATCCCCCGGGACAGGAGCCTACGAGCAGTACTTC. Translation: CASSPRSPGTGAYEQYF.